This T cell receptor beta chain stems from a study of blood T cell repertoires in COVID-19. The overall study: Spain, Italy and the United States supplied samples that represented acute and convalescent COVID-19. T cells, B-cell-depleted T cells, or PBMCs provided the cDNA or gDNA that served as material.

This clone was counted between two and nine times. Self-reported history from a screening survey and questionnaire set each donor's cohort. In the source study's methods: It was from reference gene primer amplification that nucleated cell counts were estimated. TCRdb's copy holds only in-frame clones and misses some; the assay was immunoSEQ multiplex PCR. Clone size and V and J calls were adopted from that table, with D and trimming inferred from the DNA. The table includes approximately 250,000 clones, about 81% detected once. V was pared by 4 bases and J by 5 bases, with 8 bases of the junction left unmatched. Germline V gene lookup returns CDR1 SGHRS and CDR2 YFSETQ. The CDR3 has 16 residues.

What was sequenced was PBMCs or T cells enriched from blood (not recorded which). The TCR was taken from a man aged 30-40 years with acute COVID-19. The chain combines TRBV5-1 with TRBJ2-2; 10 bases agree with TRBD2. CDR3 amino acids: CASSPGLAVKTGELFF. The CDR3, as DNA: TGCGCCAGCAGCCCCGGACTAGCGGTTAAGACCGGGGAGCTGTTTTTT.